This paragraph reports one T cell receptor beta chain. CDR3 length: 14 amino acids. Germline-derived CDR1 and CDR2 are MNHNS and SASEGT. Primed by a sample-barcoded 5' primer and a J-beta primer mix, a second PCR proceeded for about 6 to 12 cycles. TCRdb called the 5' RACE reads again in MiXCR, with one record for every CDR3 protein. The sample lists approximately 1,000,000 distinct CDR3 sequences, 40% to 45% occurring once. The sample comes from a study of blood T cells in healthy people across ages. The V and J genes are TRBV6-1 and TRBJ2-5; TRBD1 aligns across 7 bases. The better agreement between TRBJ2-7 and the DNA end casts doubt on the J call. This sequence was found in a woman aged 60 to 75 in good health. The sample taken for sequencing was blood. CDR3 sequence reads: CASSDVRGSDEQYF. The DNA of the CDR3 is TGTGCCAGCAGTGATGTCAGGGGGTCTGACGAGCAGTACTTC.